This TCR beta chain was retrieved from a study of cytomegalovirus exposure and HLA in healthy donors. Study in general: Of 300 to 450 genotyped donors, roughly 81% clustered with self-reported Caucasian donors. Whole-study findings and limits: Most subjects' HLA-A and HLA-B alleles were reportedly predicted from TCR beta sequences. Previous analysis showed most TCR beta V segments were productive about 87% or about 30% of the time.

The CDR3 contains 16 residues. Trimming cost V 3 bases and J 7 bases; bases outside gene matches: 12. CDR1 and CDR2 from the germline V gene are SGHTA and FQGNSA. Notes on this clone: No antigen is known for it.

Primers for the PCR totalled 60 Vbeta and 13 Jbeta. This table comes from immunoSEQ multiplex PCR, and its TCRdb copy is limited to in-frame clones, with some not included. The sample holds about 240,000 clones, roughly 82% seen once. Although they were nominally healthy when sampled, donors likely had unrecorded immune exposures. Sequencing used PBMCs. The chain carries TRBV7-2 and TRBJ2-7, with 10 bases lining up with TRBD2. The TCR was taken from a woman aged 40 to 50 in good health and CMV-seropositive. The CDR3: CASSLGELAGAQEQYF. As DNA, the CDR3 is TGTGCCAGCAGCTTGGGAGAGCTAGCGGGAGCTCAAGAGCAGTACTTC.